This entry lists 26 T cell receptor delta chains sequenced from one sample in a study of gamma-delta T cells after stem cell transplantation. TCRdb re-called the RT-PCR reads through CATT. The sample yields 1,800 or so delta-chain clones, 33% seen once. Specimen: gamma-delta T cells. The receptor source for this set is a human donor. It is not recorded whose cells these are; they may come from a transplant donor.

In the case of this clone: Other nucleotide sequences from this sample produce the same CDR3. The V and J genes are TRDV2 and TRDJ1, with 9 bases identical to TRDD3. The V segment lost 3 bases and the J segment 2 bases; nucleotides outside the gene matches: 6. Germline CDR1 and CDR2: GEAIGNYY and EKD. This CDR3 spans 15 amino acids. CDR3: CACDLLGDYTDKLIF. CDR3 sequence (DNA): TGTGCCTGTGACCTACTGGGGGACTATACCGATAAACTCATCTTT.

The chain carries TRDV2 and TRDJ1, with 11 nucleotides matching TRDD3. Per germline, CDR1 GEAIGNYY and CDR2 EKD. The CDR3 is made up of 15 amino acids. With V trimmed by 3 bases and J by 4 bases, 6 bases remained unmatched. The CDR3 region is CACDALTGGYDKLIF. For the CDR3, the DNA is TGTGCCTGTGACGCCCTTACTGGGGGATACGATAAACTCATCTTT.

This clone has a handful of counts. A much larger clone lies one base from this, so it may be a read error. The chain combines TRDV2 with TRDJ1; 12 bases line up with TRDD3. V shed 1 base and J 3 bases; nucleotides not matched to a gene: 11. Germline CDR1 reads GEAIGNYY; CDR2 reads EKD. CDR3 length: 18 amino acids. This CDR3 is CACDTLGDTRAVPDKLIF. CDR3 DNA sequence: TGTGCCTGTGACACTCTGGGGGATACGCGGGCGGTGCCCGATAAACTCATCTTT.

This clone appeared a few times. One end of the junction varies from germline; a read error may be responsible. This chain joins TRDV2 and TRDJ1; 8 bases agree with TRDD3. Germline-derived CDR1 and CDR2 are GEAIGNYY and EKD. This CDR3 has 19 amino acids. CDR3 protein: CACDPIRGDTRVYTDNLIF. For the CDR3, the DNA is TGTGCCTGTGACCCTATCCGTGGGGATACCAGGGTTTACACCGATAACCTCATCTTT.

Worth noting for this clone: A much bigger clone sits one base away, suggesting this may be a read error. Other nucleotide sequences in the sample specify the same CDR3. The chain joins TRDV2 to TRDJ3, with no clear D. The germline V gene has CDR1 GEAIGNYY and CDR2 EKD. This CDR3 has 18 amino acids. In DNA form, the CDR3 reads TGTGCCTGCGACACCGCGGACAAAAGCTCCTGGGACACCCGACAGATGTTTTTC. Translated: CACDTADKSSWDTRQMFF.

This chain links TRDV2 with TRDJ1, with 7 nucleotides matching TRDD3. CDR1 and CDR2 from the germline V gene are GEAIGNYY and EKD. This CDR3 has 18 amino acids. The ends lost 5 bases at V and 4 bases at J; junction bases unmatched: 21. The CDR3 region is CACGSVELLWDTNDKLIF. The DNA for the CDR3 is TGTGCCTGTGGCTCCGTGGAGTTACTGTGGGATACCAACGATAAACTCATCTTT.

Remarks on this clone: This may be a read error, as it is one base from a much larger clone. The gene calls are TRDV2 and TRDJ2, with TRDD3 identical over 12 bases. Germline loops: CDR1 GEAIGNYY, CDR2 EKD. CDR3 length equals 19 residues. Written as DNA, the CDR3 is TGTGCCTGTGACACCGTGGAAGACTGGGGGATACCTACGACAGCACACCTCTTCTTT. Amino acids: CACDTVEDWGIPTTAHLFF.

This chain links TRDV2 with TRDJ1; 9 nucleotides agree with TRDD3. CDR1 and CDR2 (germline): GEAIGNYY, EKD. The ends lost 2 bases at V and 4 bases at J; junction bases unmatched: 16. The CDR3 consists of 18 residues. The DNA of the CDR3 is TGTGCCTGTGACAAGATTCCTACTGGGGGACGGTACATCGATAAACTCATCTTT. This translates into CACDKIPTGGRYIDKLIF.

This clone was counted only a few times. This likely stems from a read error, as it lies one base from a far larger clone. The CDR3 region is CACDTVEDWGMPTTAQLFF. The CDR3 DNA reads as TGTGCCTGTGACACCGTGGAAGACTGGGGGATGCCTACGACAGCACAACTCTTCTTT. The chain is built from TRDV2 and TRDJ2, with TRDD3 matching over 10 bases. Trimming cost V 0 bases and J 4 bases; bases outside gene matches: 13. CDR3 length: 19 residues. The germline CDR1 and CDR2 sequences are GEAIGNYY and EKD.

The J gene is TRDJ1, the V gene TRDV2, with 11 bases aligning to TRDD3. With V trimmed by 0 bases and J by 11 bases, 31 bases remained unmatched. The CDR3 contains 22 residues. The V gene's germline CDR1 is GEAIGNYY and CDR2 EKD. This CDR3 is CACDTAFGGPEVGDTSSARLIF. Written as DNA, the CDR3 is TGTGCCTGTGACACCGCGTTTGGTGGGCCGGAGGTGGGGGATACGTCTTCGGCGCGGCTCATCTTT.

This clone was recorded a few times. This chain's CDR3 is CACDGLGTHTDKLIF. CDR3 nucleotide sequence: TGTGCCTGTGACGGACTGGGGACCCACACCGATAAACTCATCTTT. The genes are TRDV2 and TRDJ1, with 7 bases lining up with TRDD3. CDR3 length: 15 residues. With 3 bases clipped from V and 0 bases from J, the junction kept 6 bases outside the gene matches. Germline CDR1 GEAIGNYY, CDR2 EKD.

Details on this clone: Other DNA sequences of this sample code for an identical CDR3. This sequence joins TRDV2 and TRDJ1, with unresolved D. This CDR3 is built from 15 residues. From germline, CDR1 is GEAIGNYY and CDR2 EKD. V dropped 0 bases and J dropped 1 base, with 11 bases sitting between them. The CDR3 nucleotides read TGTGCCTGTGACACCCTGGCCCGTTCCACCGATAAACTCATCTTT. Its translation: CACDTLARSTDKLIF.

In its sample, this clone is medium-sized. This chain links TRDV2 with TRDJ3; 8 nucleotides match TRDD3. CDR3 length: 19 amino acids. Trimming cost V 0 bases and J 2 bases; bases outside gene matches: 8. Germline V lookup: CDR1 GEAIGNYY, CDR2 EKD. The CDR3 nucleotides read TGTGCCTGTGACACCGCGACTGGGGGCCCTACCTGGGACACCCGACAGATGTTTTTC. Protein product: CACDTATGGPTWDTRQMFF.

This clone has only one observation. The chain has TRDV2 and TRDJ1; D remains unclear. The CDR3 loop spans 17 amino acids. V shed 3 bases and J shed 0 bases, with 19 bases lying between them. Germline-derived CDR1 and CDR2 are GEAIGNYY and EKD. For the CDR3, the DNA is TGTGCCTGTGACTCACTATCCAACGCGGAGAACACCGATAAACTCATCTTT. The encoded protein is CACDSLSNAENTDKLIF.

Relative to its sample, this clone is large. J is TRDJ1 and V is TRDV2, with 9 nucleotides matching TRDD3. V shed 2 bases, J shed 0 bases, and the junction held 3 bases outside the gene matches. Germline V CDR1 and CDR2: GEAIGNYY, EKD. The CDR3 is 15 residues long. The CDR3 DNA sequence: TGTGCCTGTGACAGCCTGGGGGATTACACCGATAAACTCATCTTT. As protein: CACDSLGDYTDKLIF.

J is TRDJ1 and V is TRDV2; 12 positions match TRDD3. There are 15 residues in the CDR3. In germline, CDR1 is GEAIGNYY, CDR2 EKD. Trimming cost V 3 bases and J 6 bases; bases outside gene matches: 7. The CDR3 DNA is TGTGCCTGTGACCCGGTACTGGGGGATACCCATAAACTCATCTTT. Residues: CACDPVLGDTHKLIF.

CDR3: CACDTVPGGYAAVRYTDKLIF. The CDR3 nucleotides read TGTGCCTGTGACACCGTACCTGGGGGATACGCGGCAGTACGGTACACCGATAAACTCATCTTT. The rearrangement uses TRDV2 and TRDJ1; 12 positions agree with TRDD3. Trimming at V came to 0 bases and at J to 0 bases, leaving 16 bases not matched to a gene. Germline CDR1 GEAIGNYY, CDR2 EKD. The CDR3 loop spans 21 amino acids.

As regards this clone: At the DNA level, this CDR3 is encoded by other sequences in the same sample as well. The CDR3 is CACDGLLGDTSTDKLIF. In DNA form, the CDR3 reads TGTGCCTGTGACGGATTATTGGGGGATACAAGCACCGATAAACTCATCTTT. V is TRDV2 and J is TRDJ1, with 10 bases lining up with TRDD3. This CDR3 is 17 amino acids long. Per germline, CDR1 GEAIGNYY and CDR2 EKD. Losses at the gene ends were 3 bases for V and 1 base for J; bases not matched to a gene: 10.

Points on this clone: Just one base apart from a much larger clone, this may be a read error. This CDR3 is also generated by other DNA sequences in the sample. The V gene is TRDV2, the J gene TRDJ1, with 12 positions matching TRDD3. The CDR3 totals 18 residues. The germline V gene has CDR1 GEAIGNYY and CDR2 EKD. The CDR3 DNA is TGCGCCTGTGACCCCCTACTGGGGGATACATCTCTCTCGGATAAACTCATCTTT. This encodes CACDPLLGDTSLSDKLIF.

Concerning this clone itself: It is likely a read error: a sequence one base away is far more abundant. The chain employs TRDV2 and TRDJ3; D possibly corresponds to TRDD3 (6 bases). Germline loops: CDR1 GEAIGNYY, CDR2 EKD. The CDR3 consists of 20 residues. Deletions cut 4 bases from V and 6 bases from J, with 27 bases between. The CDR3: CACERTPLSGALMDTRQMFF. CDR3 DNA: TGTGCCTGTGAGCGGACCCCTCTTTCTGGGGCACTGATGGACACCCGACAGATGTTTTTC.

Within the sample, this clone is large (0.1 to 1%). The rearrangement joins TRDV2 to TRDJ1; the match to TRDD3 covers 12 bases. The trim removed 3 bases at V and 1 base at J, leaving 5 bases unmatched. Germline CDR1 is GEAIGNYY and CDR2 is EKD. The CDR3 is 16 residues long. CDR3 amino acids: CACDSLGDTRTDKLIF. In nucleotides, the CDR3 is TGTGCCTGTGACTCCCTGGGGGATACGCGCACCGATAAACTCATCTTT.

The V gene is TRDV2, the J gene TRDJ2; 8 bases map to TRDD3. The length of the CDR3 is 17 residues. CDR1 is GEAIGNYY and CDR2 is EKD in the germline V gene. The V segment lost 3 bases and the J segment 8 bases; nucleotides outside the gene matches: 16. CDR3 DNA sequence: TGTGCCTGTGACCAACTGGGGGCTAATCGGGAGGGCGCACAACTCTTCTTT. This translates into CACDQLGANREGAQLFF.

Comments on this clone: A read error likely explains this, since a far larger clone differs by one base. Different DNA sequences within this sample yield the same CDR3. The chain has TRDV2 and TRDJ1; perhaps TRDD3 as D (5 bases). The CDR3 is made up of 17 amino acids. Germline loops: CDR1 GEAIGNYY, CDR2 EKD. V was trimmed by 3 bases and J by 0 bases, leaving 19 bases between them. The CDR3 coding sequence is TGTGCCTGTGACCCTTTGCTGGGTGAGGCGTACACCGATAAACTCATCTTT. Encoded protein: CACDPLLGEAYTDKLIF.

The chain links TRDV2 to TRDJ3, with D uncertain. V lost 2 bases to trimming and J lost 0 bases, with 10 bases between them. There are 17 residues in the CDR3. CDR1 is GEAIGNYY, CDR2 EKD, per germline. The CDR3 nucleotides read TGTGCCTGTGACATGCCCGGCAGCTCCTGGGACACCCGACAGATGTTTTTC. Protein sequence: CACDMPGSSWDTRQMFF.

This clone came up a few times. The chain combines TRDV2 with TRDJ1; TRDD3 agrees at 11 bases. Unmatched junction bases numbered 15, after V lost 3 bases and J lost 1 base. CDR1 and CDR2 (germline): GEAIGNYY, EKD. CDR3 length: 19 amino acids. The DNA for the CDR3 is TGTGCCTGTGACGCTGTACTGGGGGATAGGCCCAAATCCACCGATAAACTCATCTTT. Its protein product is CACDAVLGDRPKSTDKLIF.

This clone has more than one count but fewer than ten. The chain links TRDV2 to TRDJ1, with 8 positions matching TRDD3. The CDR3 contains 19 residues. V was pared by 0 bases and J by 0 bases, with 14 bases of the junction left unmatched. CDR1 GEAIGNYY and CDR2 EKD come from the germline V gene. CDR3 region: CACDTLRTGGLLYTDKLIF. The CDR3 DNA is TGTGCCTGTGACACCCTCCGTACTGGGGGCCTTCTTTACACCGATAAACTCATCTTT.